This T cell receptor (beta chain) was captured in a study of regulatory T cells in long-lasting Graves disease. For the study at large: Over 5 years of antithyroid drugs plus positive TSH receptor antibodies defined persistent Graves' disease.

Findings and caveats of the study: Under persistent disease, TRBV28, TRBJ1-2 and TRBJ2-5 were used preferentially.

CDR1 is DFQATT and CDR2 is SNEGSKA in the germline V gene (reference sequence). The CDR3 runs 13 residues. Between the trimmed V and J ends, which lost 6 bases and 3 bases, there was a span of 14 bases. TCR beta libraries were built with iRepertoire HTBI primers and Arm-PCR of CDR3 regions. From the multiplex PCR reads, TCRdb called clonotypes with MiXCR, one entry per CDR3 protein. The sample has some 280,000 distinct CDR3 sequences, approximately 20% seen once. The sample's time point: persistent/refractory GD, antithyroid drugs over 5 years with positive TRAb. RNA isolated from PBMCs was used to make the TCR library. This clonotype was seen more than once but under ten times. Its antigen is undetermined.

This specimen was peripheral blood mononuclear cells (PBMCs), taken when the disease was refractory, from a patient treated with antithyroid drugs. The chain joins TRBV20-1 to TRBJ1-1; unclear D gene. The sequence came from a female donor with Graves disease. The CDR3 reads CSATDTRYTEAFF. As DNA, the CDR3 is TGCAGTGCGACCGATACTCGGTACACTGAAGCTTTCTTT.